This T cell receptor beta chain was recovered during a study of shared clonotypes between healthy human individuals (dated by TCRdb to 2018 to 2021). A note on the overall study: Two women and three men aged 18 to 49 years were included in the cohort. For each donor, CD4 naive and CD4 memory were each run on three plates, CD8 naive on two plates, and CD8 memory on one plate. The study deeply sequenced blood TCR repertoires of five healthy adults to estimate repertoire size and the extent of clonotype sharing between individuals. To increase sequencing depth and limit assay-specific biases, different laboratories used diverse techniques to prepare libraries and sequence TCR repertoires. Per donor, leukapheresis produced somewhere between about 0.94 and 8.9 billion PBMCs.

Points the paper makes about the study in general: Only blood was sampled, and tissue TCR repertoires likely differ from those in blood. Naive subsets generally had larger estimated clonotype richness than memory subsets. Rarefaction of sorted-subset datasets indicated incomplete sequencing despite the large sequencing depth. Compared with non-shared clonotypes, the clonotypes found in all four sorted-subset donors had higher generation probabilities. Pairwise subsampling indicated that sequencing depth was expected to affect the degree of clonotype sharing among donors. Because the study included only a small number of donors, the genetic and exposure-history diversity represented was limited. Across four donors, roughly 5% of naive CD4, roughly 3.8% of naive CD8, about 2% of memory CD4, and around 0.4% of memory CD8 clonotypes were shared.

The CDR3 holds 13 amino acids from the cysteine to the phenylalanine. The DNA shown is the 39-base CDR3, in frame from base 1. Looking up the germline V gene (reference sequence) yields CDR1 SSHAT and CDR2 FNYEAQ. In regard to this clone: What this receptor recognizes is not known. At one of its ends the junction is not consistent with the germline gene, which may arise from a read error.

Using the deep immunoSEQ assay, TCR CDR3 regions were amplified from genomic DNA by multiplex PCR. Extracted genomic DNA from each cell subset was spread evenly across all wells of several immunoSEQ 96-well plates, with each plate serving as a replicate. Each replicate PCR for sorted subsets received roughly 0.2 ug genomic DNA, equal to tens of thousands of T cell genomes. Purified libraries were measured with a Qubit 3.0 fluorometer, size-checked on a Bioanalyzer 2100, and measured again with the KAPA Library Quantification kit. Each immunoSEQ 96-well plate was sequenced on its own single-read 150-cycle Illumina NextSeq 550 flow cell. The paper's data handling went like this. The immunoSEQ output contained only junctional sequences without quality scores, so filtering could not match that applied to full-length reads. Sequences were annotated with PyIR, a Python wrapper for IgBLAST v1.9, and V/J genes and CDR3 were assigned using IMGT germline references. Reads were removed for weak V/J assignments (E-value above 1e-6), missing CDR3, stop codons, out-of-frame junctions, or ambiguous translated residues. V3J clonotypes were defined as sequences sharing the same inferred V gene, J gene, and CDR3 amino acid sequence. The percentage overlap between two repertoires was calculated by dividing the number of shared unique clonotypes by the size of the smaller repertoire. Repertoire richness was assessed with RTK rarefaction, the Chao1 estimator, and Recon v2.1 estimates of unobserved clonotypes. Generation probabilities were computed with OLGA for all TCRbeta clonotypes obtained by the gDNA method from four donors. Drawn from immuneACCESS, this table holds only the in-frame rearrangements with V and J called that TCRdb kept. Clones are partly lost; checked studies trace under half to an unresolved V gene and leave the rest unexplained. V, J and clone size are those of that table, while D and trimming were read from the DNA. The sample table holds over 2 million clones, of which 85% to 95% were seen once. Jointly, the top ten make up 0.13% of the sample.

Healthy HIV-negative adults with no recently reported acute infections or vaccinations were included as donors. Every donor was a Caucasian adult residing in Nashville, Tennessee, USA. CD4+ T cells were enriched by magnetic negative selection, after which naive cells were positively selected on CD45RA and the negative fraction was taken as the memory subset. After blood collection by leukapheresis, PBMCs were isolated using Ficoll-Histopaque density gradient centrifugation and then cryopreserved in the vapor phase of liquid nitrogen. Analytical flow cytometry was used to check the purity and quantity of each magnetically sorted T cell population. Genomic DNA was isolated from every sorted fraction and measured by UV absorbance on a Nanodrop 2000c.

The sequence derives from a man aged 18-30 years in good health. Sequenced input: naive CD4+ T cells sorted from blood. The cell subset or site label, as the study defines it: CD45RA+ positively selected. The V gene is TRBV7-7 and the J gene is TRBJ1-4; matching of 5 bases hints at TRBD1 as the D gene. The DNA sequence follows: TGTGCTAGCAGCTTGGGGGAGAGGGAAAAACTGTTTTTT. Translation gives CASSLGEREKLFF.